Listed below are T cell receptor beta chains from one sample, sequenced in a study of blood T cell repertoires in COVID-19. TCRdb keeps only in-frame clones here, not all; method: immunoSEQ multiplex PCR. The sample includes 150,000 to 250,000 clones, roughly 92% of them seen just once. Input material: peripheral blood. These receptors all come from a man aged 30 to 45 with COVID-19, enrolled during active disease. The CDR3 runs from the conserved cysteine through the conserved F or W. The D gene is left open where the match is weak. Only part of the rows carry a size: once, few, many, or a class if the clone is expanded.

TRBJ1-2,TRBD1,.,TRBV5-1,TGCGCCAGCAGCTCGGGACAGGGGCTGCGGGGCTACACCTTC,CASSSGQGLRGYTF
TRBJ1-2,.,.,TRBV11-2,TGTGCCAGCAGCCCACCCCTAGCCTCAGCTTACTATGGCTACACCTTC,CASSPPLASAYYGYTF
TRBJ1-2,TRBD1,.,TRBV7-2,TGTGCCAGCAGTCCGGACAGGGGGCCGTACTATGGCTACACCTTC,CASSPDRGPYYGYTF
TRBJ1-2,.,.,TRBV12-3/TRBV12-4,TGTGCCAGCAGTTTAGGAACTGTTGATGGCTACACCTTC,CASSLGTVDGYTF
TRBJ2-1,.,.,TRBV29-1,TGCAGCGTTGAGGAGACTGTCTACAATGAGCAGTTCTTC,CSVEETVYNEQFF
TRBJ2-7,.,.,TRBV4-2,TGTGCCAGCAGCCAAGTAGTATCCGGCTACGAGCAGTACTTC,CASSQVVSGYEQYF
TRBJ1-1,.,.,TRBV12-3/TRBV12-4,TGTGCCAGCAGTTTAGCGAGCACTGAAGCTTTCTTT,CASSLASTEAFF
TRBJ2-7,TRBD2,.,TRBV10-1,TGCGCCAGCAGTGTCGGGACTAGCATCGACGAGCAGTACTTC,CASSVGTSIDEQYF
TRBJ1-1,TRBD1,.,TRBV10-3,TGTGCCATCAAGGGCGCAGGGACAGGGGGCACTGAAGCTTTCTTT,CAIKGAGTGGTEAFF
TRBJ2-7,TRBD2,.,TRBV7-9,TGTGCCAGCAGCCCACTAGCGGGGGGGGCGGGCGAGCAGTACTTC,CASSPLAGGAGEQYF
TRBJ1-4,.,.,TRBV6-5,TGTGCCAGCCGATCCATTAGAGGCCGCCTTGAAAAACTGTTTTTT,CASRSIRGRLEKLFF
TRBJ1-6,TRBD1,.,TRBV10-2,TGCGCCAGCAGTAGACATCGGGACAGGGGAAATTCACCCCTCCACTTT,CASSRHRDRGNSPLHF
TRBJ2-5,.,.,TRBV4-2,TGTGCCAGCAGCCAAGATGGATGGGAGAAAGAGACCCAGTACTTC,CASSQDGWEKETQYF
TRBJ1-1,.,.,TRBV4-1,TGCGCCAGCAGCCAAGGTGACGGAACAAGGGGGAACACTGAAGCTTTCTTT,CASSQGDGTRGNTEAFF
TRBJ1-4,.,.,TRBV2,TGTGCCAGCAGTGGGCAGGAAAATGAAAAACTGTTTTTT,CASSGQENEKLFF
TRBJ1-5,.,.,TRBV4-2,TGTGCCAGCAGCTACAGACCGGGGAGGATGGGCAATCAGCCCCAGCATTTT,CASSYRPGRMGNQPQHF
TRBJ2-4,TRBD1,.,TRBV19,TGTGCCAGTAGTGGGACAGGGGAGCACATTCAGTACTTC,CASSGTGEHIQYF
TRBJ2-3,TRBD1,.,TRBV12-5,TGTGCTAGTGGTTTCGCCCCCGGACAGGTCCTTTGGGCAGATACGCAGTATTTT,CASGFAPGQVLWADTQYF
TRBJ1-5,.,once,TRBV6-5,TGTGCCAGCAGTACCCGGGAGGGGTGGCAGCCCCAGCATTTT,CASSTREGWQPQHF
TRBJ2-2,TRBD2,.,TRBV6-5,TGTGCCAGCACCTCTAGCGGGGGGGCGCCCGGGGAGCTGTTTTTT,CASTSSGGAPGELFF